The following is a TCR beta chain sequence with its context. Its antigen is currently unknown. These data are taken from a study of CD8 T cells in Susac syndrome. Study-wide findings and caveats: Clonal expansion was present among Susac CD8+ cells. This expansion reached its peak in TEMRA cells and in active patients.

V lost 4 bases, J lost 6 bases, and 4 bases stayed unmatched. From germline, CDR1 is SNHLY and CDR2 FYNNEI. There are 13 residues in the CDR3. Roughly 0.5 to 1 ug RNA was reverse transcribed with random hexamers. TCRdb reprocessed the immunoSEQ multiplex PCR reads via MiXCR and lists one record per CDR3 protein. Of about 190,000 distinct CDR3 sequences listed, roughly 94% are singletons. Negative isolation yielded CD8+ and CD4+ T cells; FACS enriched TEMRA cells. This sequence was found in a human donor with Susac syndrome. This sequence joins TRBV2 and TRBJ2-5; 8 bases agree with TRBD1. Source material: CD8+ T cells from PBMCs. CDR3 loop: CASSGRQGQTQYF. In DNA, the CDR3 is TGTGCCAGCAGTGGGCGACAGGGGCAGACCCAGTACTTC.